This T cell receptor beta chain stems from a study of blood T cell repertoires in COVID-19 (TCRdb year 2020). Concerning the study at large: The collaborator samples originated in the United States, Italy and Spain and spanned the acute and convalescent phases of COVID-19. Where available, HLA class I and class II types were obtained from metadata supplied by the sample provider rather than from assay-based typing. The repertoires were released in a freely available public database meant as a resource for research on the immune response to SARS-CoV-2. The material from the prospective study consisted of cDNA or gDNA derived from T cells, B-cell-depleted T cells, or PBMCs. Nearly every sample came with metadata listing a de-identified subject ID, COVID-19 status, age in years and sex. Subjects who had been exposed to COVID-19, were actively infected with it, or had recovered from it provided the deeply sampled blood TCRbeta repertoires that made up the dataset. The samples were drawn from two sources: the first 160 participants of the ongoing ImmuneRACE study, and 950 to 1,500 subjects contributed by 6 global collaborators. The paper's findings and limits, for the study overall: The quantity of clinical and demographic metadata differed by source and by participant and was supplied without curation.

The germline V gene specifies LGHNA as CDR1 and YSLEER as CDR2. From V the trimming removes 3 bases and from J it removes 7 bases, while the gene matches leave 5 bases of the junction unaccounted for. The CDR3 covers 13 residues, taking in both the cysteine and the phenylalanine. Only CDR3 DNA is held: 39 bases, read in frame from base 1. TCRbeta CDR3 regions were amplified from genomic DNA using the immunoSEQ Assay, a bias-controlled multiplex PCR. As for how the authors treated the data: Within the assay, amplification of reference gene primers was used to estimate how many nucleated cells each sample contained. Sequence reads were collapsed and filtered to measure the absolute abundance of every unique TCRbeta CDR3 rearrangement. For each sample, productive Simpson clonality was calculated by taking the square root of Simpson's diversity index across productive rearrangements. Here the immuneACCESS table is served through TCRdb, limited to in-frame sequences with V and J called. Missing clones are a known gap in these copies; in checked studies unresolved V genes cover under half, and the rest lacks a known reason. V and J calls and clone size are those listed in that table; D and trimming were worked out from the DNA. This sample comprises under 150,000 clones, roughly 86% of them detected only once. The ten largest account for roughly a tenth of the sample.

To note about this clone: Its target antigen remains unknown. No base quality values were provided; no much bigger clone lies one nucleotide off.

Collaborating institutions collected whole blood in K2EDTA tubes following their own protocols. Collaborator samples were shipped for TCRbeta analysis as frozen whole blood, isolated PBMCs, or DNA extracted from either sample type. The chain is made from TRBV4-3 and TRBJ2-5, with TRBD2 matching 7 junction bases. The TCR sequence derives from a man in his fifties or sixties with active or convalescent COVID-19. Sequencing was performed on peripheral blood. The nucleotide sequence reads TGCGCCAGCAGCCAGACTAGCCCCGGGACCCAGTACTTC. Its product reads: CASSQTSPGTQYF.